Here is one T cell receptor (beta chain) with its context. Its antigen is currently unknown. The record originates from a study of cytomegalovirus exposure and HLA in healthy donors. The wider study: Earlier, some 170 million T cells were analyzed, and about 100 million unique TCR beta sequences were found among them.

CDR1 and CDR2 from the germline V gene are LNHNV and YYDKDF (reference sequence). The CDR3 consists of 14 residues. V was clipped by 6 bases and J by 4 bases; unmatched bases: 7. Use of 60 Vbeta and 13 Jbeta primers characterized the PCR. Produced via immunoSEQ multiplex PCR; TCRdb's table is partial and in-frame only. The table records about 250,000 clones, about 66% of them present only once. The donors were healthy bone marrow donors. Study results and caveats: TCR beta V segments were, for the most part, productive about 90% or about 30% of the time in an earlier analysis. Roughly even sequencing depth across donors was the assumption behind the presence/absence analyses.

What was sequenced was PBMCs. This sequence joins TRBV15 and TRBJ1-2; TRBD1 matches 8 bases. This receptor was taken from a female donor in good health and CMV-seronegative. The CDR3, as DNA: TGTGCCACCAGAGCGACAGGGGACCCCTATGGCTACACCTTC. It yields the protein CATRATGDPYGYTF.